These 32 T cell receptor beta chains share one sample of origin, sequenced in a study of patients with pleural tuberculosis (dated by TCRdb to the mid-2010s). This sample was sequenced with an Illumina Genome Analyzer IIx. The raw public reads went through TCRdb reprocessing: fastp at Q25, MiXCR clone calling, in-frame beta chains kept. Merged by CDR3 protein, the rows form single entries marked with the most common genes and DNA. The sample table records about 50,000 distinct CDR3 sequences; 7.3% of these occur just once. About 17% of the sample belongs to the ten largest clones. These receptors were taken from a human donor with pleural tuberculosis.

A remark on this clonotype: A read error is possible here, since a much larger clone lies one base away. The CDR3 bases are TGTGCCAGCAGTGGAGTGGAGACCCAGTACTTC. Protein sequence: CASSGVETQYF. V usage is TRBV6-1 and J usage is TRBJ2-5, with D unclear. V shed 4 bases and J shed 5 bases, with 5 bases lying between them. Germline V lookup: CDR1 MNHNS, CDR2 SASEGT. This CDR3 region has 11 residues.

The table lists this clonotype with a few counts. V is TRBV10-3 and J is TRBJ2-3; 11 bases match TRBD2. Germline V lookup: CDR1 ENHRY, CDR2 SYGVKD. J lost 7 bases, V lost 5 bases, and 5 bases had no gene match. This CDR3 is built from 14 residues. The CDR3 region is CAISSGLAAYTQYF. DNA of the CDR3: TGTGCCATCAGTTCGGGACTAGCGGCATATACGCAGTATTTT.

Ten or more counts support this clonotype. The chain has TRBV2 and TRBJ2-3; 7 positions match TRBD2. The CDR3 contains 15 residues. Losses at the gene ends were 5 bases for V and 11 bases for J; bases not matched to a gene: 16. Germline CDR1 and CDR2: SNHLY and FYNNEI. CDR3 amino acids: CASSSDYSFREVQYF. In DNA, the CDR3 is TGTGCCAGCAGTTCAGATTACTCCTTTCGGGAGGTGCAGTATTTT.

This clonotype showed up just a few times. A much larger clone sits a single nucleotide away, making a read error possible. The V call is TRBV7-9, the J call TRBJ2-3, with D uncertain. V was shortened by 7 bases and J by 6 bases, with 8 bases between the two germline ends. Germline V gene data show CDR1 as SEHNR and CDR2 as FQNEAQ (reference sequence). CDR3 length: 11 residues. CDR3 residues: CASTPPDTQYF. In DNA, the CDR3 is TGTGCCAGCACACCCCCCGATACGCAGTATTTT.

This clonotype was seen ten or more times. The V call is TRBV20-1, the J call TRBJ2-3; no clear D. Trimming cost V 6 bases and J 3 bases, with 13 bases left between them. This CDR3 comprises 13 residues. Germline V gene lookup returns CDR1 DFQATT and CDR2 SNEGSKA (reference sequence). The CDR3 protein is CSAPIEGTDTQYF. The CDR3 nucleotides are TGCAGTGCCCCGATTGAAGGAACAGATACGCAGTATTTT.

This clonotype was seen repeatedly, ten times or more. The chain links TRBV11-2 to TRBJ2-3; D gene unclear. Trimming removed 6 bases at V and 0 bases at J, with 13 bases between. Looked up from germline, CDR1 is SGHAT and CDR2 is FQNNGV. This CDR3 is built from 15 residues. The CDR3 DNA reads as TGTGCCAGCAGACAACCCTCAATTAGCACAGATACGCAGTATTTT. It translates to CASRQPSISTDTQYF.

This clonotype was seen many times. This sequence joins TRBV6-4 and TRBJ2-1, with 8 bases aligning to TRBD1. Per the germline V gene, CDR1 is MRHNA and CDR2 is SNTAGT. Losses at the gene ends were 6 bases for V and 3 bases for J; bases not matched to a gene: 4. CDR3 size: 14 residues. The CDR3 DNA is TGTGCCAGCAGAGACAGGGGACACTACAATGAGCAGTTCTTC. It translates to CASRDRGHYNEQFF.

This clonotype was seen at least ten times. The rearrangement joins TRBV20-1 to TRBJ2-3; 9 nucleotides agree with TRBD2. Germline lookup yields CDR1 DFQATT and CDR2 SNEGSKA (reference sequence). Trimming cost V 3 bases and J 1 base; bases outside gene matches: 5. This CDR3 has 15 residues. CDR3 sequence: CSARFLAGGTDTQYF. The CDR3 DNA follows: TGCAGTGCTAGGTTTTTAGCGGGAGGCACAGATACGCAGTATTTT.

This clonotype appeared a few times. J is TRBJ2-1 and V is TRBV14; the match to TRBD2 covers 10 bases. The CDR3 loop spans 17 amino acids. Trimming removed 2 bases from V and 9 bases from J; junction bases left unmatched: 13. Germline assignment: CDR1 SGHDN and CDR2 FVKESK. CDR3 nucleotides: TGTGCCAGCAGCCAACCTTCGGGGACTAGCGACCCCGGTGAGCAGTTCTTC. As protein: CASSQPSGTSDPGEQFF.

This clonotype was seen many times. CDR3 bases: TGTGCCAGCAGGGGACAGGGGGACGGCAATCAGCCCCAGCATTTT. Translation gives CASRGQGDGNQPQHF. The J gene is TRBJ1-5, the V gene TRBV12-3 or TRBV12-4, with 11 nucleotides matching TRBD1. The CDR3 is 15 residues long. J was trimmed by 2 bases and V by 6 bases; bases with no gene match: 3.

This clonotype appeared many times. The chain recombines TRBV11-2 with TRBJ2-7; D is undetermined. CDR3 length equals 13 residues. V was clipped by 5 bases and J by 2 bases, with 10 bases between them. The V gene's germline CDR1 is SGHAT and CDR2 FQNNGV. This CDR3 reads CASSPPSTYEQYV. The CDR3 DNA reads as TGTGCCAGCAGCCCACCCAGTACCTACGAGCAGTACGTC.

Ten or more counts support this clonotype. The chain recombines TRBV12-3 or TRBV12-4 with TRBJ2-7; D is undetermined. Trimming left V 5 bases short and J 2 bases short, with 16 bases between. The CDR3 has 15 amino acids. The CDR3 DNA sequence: TGTGCCAGCAGTCCTTCTTTCTCGCGAACCTACGAGCAGTACGTC. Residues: CASSPSFSRTYEQYV.

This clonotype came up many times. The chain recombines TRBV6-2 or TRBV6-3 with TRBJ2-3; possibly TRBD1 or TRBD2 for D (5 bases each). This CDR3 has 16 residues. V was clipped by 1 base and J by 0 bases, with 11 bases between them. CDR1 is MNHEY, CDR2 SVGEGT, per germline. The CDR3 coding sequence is TGTGCCAGCAGTTACTACCGGGACGCTAGCACAGATACGCAGTATTTT. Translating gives CASSYYRDASTDTQYF.

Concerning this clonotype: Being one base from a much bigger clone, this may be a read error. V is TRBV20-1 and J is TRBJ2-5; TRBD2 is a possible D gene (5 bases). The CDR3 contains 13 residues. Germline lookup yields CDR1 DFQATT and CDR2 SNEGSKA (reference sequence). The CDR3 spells CSARDLGSETQCF. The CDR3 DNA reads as TGCAGTGCTAGAGATCTCGGTAGCGAGACCCAGTGCTTC.

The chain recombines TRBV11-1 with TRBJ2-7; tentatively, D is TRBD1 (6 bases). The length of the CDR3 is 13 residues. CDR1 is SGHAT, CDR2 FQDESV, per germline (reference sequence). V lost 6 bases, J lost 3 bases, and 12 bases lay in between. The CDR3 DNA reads TGTGCCAGCAGTTCCGACAGGCACTACGAGCAGTACTTC. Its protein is CASSSDRHYEQYF.

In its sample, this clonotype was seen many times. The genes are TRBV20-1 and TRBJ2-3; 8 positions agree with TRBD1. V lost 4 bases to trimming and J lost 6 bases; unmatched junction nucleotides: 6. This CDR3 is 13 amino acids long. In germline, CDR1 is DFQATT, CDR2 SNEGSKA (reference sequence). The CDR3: CSATWTGPDTQYF. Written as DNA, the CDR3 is TGCAGTGCTACCTGGACAGGGCCCGATACGCAGTATTTT.

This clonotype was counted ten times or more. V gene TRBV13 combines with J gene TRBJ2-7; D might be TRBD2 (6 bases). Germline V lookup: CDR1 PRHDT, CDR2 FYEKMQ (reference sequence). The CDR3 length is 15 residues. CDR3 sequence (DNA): TGTGCCAGCAGCGTAGGACTACCCAGCTCCTACGAGCAGTACGTC. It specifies CASSVGLPSSYEQYV.

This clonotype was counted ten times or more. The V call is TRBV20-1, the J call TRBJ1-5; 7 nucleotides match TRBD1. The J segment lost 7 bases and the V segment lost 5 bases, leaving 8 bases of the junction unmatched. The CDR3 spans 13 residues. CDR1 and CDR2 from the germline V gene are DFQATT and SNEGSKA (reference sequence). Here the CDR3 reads CSASRDSGQPQHF. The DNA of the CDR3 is TGCAGTGCTTCACGGGACAGCGGGCAGCCCCAGCATTTT.

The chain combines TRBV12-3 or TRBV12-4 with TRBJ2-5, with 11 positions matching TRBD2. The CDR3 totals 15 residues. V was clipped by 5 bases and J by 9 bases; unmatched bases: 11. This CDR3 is CASSPELAGVGSQYF. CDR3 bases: TGTGCCAGCAGTCCCGAACTAGCGGGAGTAGGTTCCCAGTACTTC.

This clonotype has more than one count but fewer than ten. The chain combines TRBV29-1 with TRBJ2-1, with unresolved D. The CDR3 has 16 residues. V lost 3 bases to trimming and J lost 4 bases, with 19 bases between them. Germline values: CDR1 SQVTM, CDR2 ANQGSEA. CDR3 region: CSVDGSVNTGYNEQFF. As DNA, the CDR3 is TGCAGCGTTGATGGTTCAGTCAACACCGGGTACAATGAGCAGTTCTTC.

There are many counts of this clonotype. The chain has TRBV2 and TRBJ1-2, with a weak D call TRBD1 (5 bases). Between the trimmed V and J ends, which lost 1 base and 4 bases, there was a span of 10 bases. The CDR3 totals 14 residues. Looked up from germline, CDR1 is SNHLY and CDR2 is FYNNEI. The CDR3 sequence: CASSEGQGTYGYTF. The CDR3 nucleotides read TGTGCCAGCAGTGAAGGTCAGGGTACCTATGGCTACACCTTC.

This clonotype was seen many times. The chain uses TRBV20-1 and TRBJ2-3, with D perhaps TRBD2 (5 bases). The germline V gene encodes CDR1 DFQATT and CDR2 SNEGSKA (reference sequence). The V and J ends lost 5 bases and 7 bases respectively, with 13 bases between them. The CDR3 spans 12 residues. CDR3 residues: CSARDIGYTQYF. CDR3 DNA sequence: TGCAGTGCTCGGGATATCGGGTATACGCAGTATTTT.

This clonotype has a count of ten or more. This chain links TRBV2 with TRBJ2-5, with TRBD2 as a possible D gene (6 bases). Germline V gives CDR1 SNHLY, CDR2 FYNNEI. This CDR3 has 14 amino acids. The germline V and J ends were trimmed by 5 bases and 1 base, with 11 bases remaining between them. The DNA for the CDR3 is TGTGCCAGCAGTACCCGGGACTTCCAAGAGACCCAGTACTTC. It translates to CASSTRDFQETQYF.

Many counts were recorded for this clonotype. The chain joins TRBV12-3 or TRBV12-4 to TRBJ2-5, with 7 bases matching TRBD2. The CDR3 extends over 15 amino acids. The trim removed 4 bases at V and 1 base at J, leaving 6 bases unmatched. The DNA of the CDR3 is TGTGCCAGCAGTTGGTCCCTAGCGGTCCAAGAGACCCAGTACTTC. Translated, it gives CASSWSLAVQETQYF.

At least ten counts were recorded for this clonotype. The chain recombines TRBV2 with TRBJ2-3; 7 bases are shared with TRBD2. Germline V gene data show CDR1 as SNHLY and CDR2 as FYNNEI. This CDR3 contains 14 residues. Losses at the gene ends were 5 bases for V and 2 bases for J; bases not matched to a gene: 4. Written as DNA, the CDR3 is TGTGCCAGCAGTAGCGGGAACCCCACAGATACGCAGTATTTT. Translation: CASSSGNPTDTQYF. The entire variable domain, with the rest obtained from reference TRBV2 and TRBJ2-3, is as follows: EPEVTQTPSHQVTQMGQEVILRCVPISNHLYFYWYRQILGQKVEFLVSFYNNEISEKSEIFDDQFSVERPDGSNFTLKIRSTKLEDSAMYFCASSSGNPTDTQYFGPGTRLTVL.

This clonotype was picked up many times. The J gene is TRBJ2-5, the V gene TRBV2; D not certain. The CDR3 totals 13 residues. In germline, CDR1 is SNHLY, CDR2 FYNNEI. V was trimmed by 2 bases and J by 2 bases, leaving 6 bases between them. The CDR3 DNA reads TGTGCCAGCAGTGAAACCAGGCAAGAGACCCAGTACTTC. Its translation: CASSETRQETQYF.

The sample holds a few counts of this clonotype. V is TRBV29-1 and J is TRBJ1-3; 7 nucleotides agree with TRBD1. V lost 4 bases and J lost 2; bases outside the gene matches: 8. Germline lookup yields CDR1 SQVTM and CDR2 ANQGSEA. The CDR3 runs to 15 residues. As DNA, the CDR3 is TGCAGCGTTGTGGGGGGGACAGCAGCTGGAAACACCATATATTTT. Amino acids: CSVVGGTAAGNTIYF.

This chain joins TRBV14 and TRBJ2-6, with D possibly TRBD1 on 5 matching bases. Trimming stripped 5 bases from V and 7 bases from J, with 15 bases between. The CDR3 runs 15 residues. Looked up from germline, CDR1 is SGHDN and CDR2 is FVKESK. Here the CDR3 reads CASSELGVRANVLTF. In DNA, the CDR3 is TGTGCCAGCAGCGAGTTAGGGGTTCGAGCCAACGTCCTGACTTTC.

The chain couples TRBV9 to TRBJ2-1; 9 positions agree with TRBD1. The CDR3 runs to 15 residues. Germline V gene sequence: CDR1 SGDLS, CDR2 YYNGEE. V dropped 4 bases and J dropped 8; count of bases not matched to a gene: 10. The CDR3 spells CASSPSGQGKDEQFF. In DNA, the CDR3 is TGTGCCAGCAGCCCTTCGGGACAGGGTAAAGATGAGCAGTTCTTC. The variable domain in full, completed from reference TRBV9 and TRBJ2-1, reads DSGVTQTPKHLITATGQRVTLRCSPRSGDLSVYWYQQSLDQGLQFLIQYYNGEERAKGNILERFSAQQFPDLHSELNLSSLELGDSALYFCASSPSGQGKDEQFFGPGTRLTVL.

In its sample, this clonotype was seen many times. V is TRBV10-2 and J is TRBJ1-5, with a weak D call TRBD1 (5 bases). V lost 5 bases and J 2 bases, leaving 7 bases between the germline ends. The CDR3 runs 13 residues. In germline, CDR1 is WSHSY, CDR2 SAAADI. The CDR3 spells CASSWGGNQPQHF. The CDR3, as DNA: TGCGCCAGCAGTTGGGGCGGCAATCAGCCCCAGCATTTT.

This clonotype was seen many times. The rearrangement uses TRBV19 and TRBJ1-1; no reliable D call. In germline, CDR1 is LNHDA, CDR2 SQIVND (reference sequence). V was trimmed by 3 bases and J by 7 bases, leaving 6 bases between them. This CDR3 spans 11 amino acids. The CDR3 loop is CASSINGEAFF. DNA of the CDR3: TGTGCCAGTAGTATTAACGGTGAAGCTTTCTTT.

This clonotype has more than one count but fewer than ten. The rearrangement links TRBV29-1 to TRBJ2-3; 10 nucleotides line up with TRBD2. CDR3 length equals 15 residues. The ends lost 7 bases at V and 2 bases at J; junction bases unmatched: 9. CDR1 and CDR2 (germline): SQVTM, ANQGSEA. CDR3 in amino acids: CSAIKAGGSTDTQYF. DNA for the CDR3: TGCAGCGCCATAAAAGCGGGAGGGTCCACAGATACGCAGTATTTT.